This T cell receptor (beta chain) appears in the sequencing data of a study of T cell changes during pregnancy in multiple sclerosis. The germline V and J ends were trimmed by 0 bases and 4 bases, with 5 bases remaining between them. The germline V gene encodes CDR1 SGHDT and CDR2 YYEEEE. There are 12 residues in the CDR3. The assay was immunoSEQ multiplex PCR, and TCRdb's table has in-frame clones only and misses some. The repertoire holds 100,000 or so clones, with 85% to 95% as singletons. The source material was peripheral blood, sampled in the second trimester of pregnancy. The chain is built from TRBV5-6 and TRBJ2-7; D unresolved. The receptor comes from a female donor with multiple sclerosis, enrolled in a pregnancy study. This CDR3 reads CASSLDGYEQYF. The CDR3 DNA is TGTGCCAGCAGCTTGGACGGTTACGAGCAGTACTTC.